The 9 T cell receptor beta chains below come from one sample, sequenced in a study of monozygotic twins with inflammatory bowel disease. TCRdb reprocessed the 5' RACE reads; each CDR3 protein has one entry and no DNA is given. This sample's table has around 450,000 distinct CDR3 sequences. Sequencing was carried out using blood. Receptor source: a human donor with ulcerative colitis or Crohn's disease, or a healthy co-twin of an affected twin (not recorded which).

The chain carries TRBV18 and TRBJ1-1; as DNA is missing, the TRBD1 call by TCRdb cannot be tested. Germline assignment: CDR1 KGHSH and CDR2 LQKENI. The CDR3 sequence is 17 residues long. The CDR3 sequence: CASSPLAETVLGTEAFF.

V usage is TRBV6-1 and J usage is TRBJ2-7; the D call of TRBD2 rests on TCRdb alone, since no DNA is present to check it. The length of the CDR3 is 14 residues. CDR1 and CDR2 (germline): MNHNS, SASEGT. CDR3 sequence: CASSSGRVTYEQYF.

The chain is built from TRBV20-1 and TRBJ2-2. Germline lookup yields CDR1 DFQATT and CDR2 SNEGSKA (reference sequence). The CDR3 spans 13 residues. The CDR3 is CSFSSGNTGELFF.

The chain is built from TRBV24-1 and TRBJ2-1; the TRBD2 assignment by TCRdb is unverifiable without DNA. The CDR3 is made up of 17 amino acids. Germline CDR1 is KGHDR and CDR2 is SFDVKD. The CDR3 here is CATSDGLSSGGKNEQFF.

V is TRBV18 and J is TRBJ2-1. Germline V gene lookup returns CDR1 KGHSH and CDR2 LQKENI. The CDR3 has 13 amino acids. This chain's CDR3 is CASSPNRKGEQFF.

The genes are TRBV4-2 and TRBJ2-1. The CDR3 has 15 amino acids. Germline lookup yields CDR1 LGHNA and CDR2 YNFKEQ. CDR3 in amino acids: CASGIGGATYNEQFF.

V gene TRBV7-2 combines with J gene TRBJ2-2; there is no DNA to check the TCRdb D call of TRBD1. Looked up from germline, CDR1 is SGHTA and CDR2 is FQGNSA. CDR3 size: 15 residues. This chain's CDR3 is CASSLTGANTGELFF.

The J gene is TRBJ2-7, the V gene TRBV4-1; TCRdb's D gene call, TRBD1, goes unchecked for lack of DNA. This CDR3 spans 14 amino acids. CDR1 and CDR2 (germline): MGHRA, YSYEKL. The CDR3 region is CASSRTGGVYEQYF.

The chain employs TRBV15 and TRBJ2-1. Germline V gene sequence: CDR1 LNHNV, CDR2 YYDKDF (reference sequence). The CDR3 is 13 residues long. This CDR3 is CATSSWSDNEQFF.